Presented here are 25 T cell receptor beta chains from one specimen sequenced in a study of T cell repertoires in cytomegalovirus infection. TCRdb re-called the reads with MiXCR, one entry per CDR3 protein. This repertoire shows some 400,000 distinct CDR3 sequences, 15% to 20% found once; its top ten account for approximately 8%. Sequenced material: PBMCs. These TCRs come from a human donor in good health (CMV status not recorded). Some clones in this sample may be carry-over from other donors' samples.

This clonotype was observed many times. J is TRBJ2-5 and V is TRBV10-3, with TRBD2 matching over 8 bases. The CDR3 runs to 16 residues. The V gene's germline CDR1 is ENHRY and CDR2 SYGVKD. V lost 4 bases and J lost 1; bases outside the gene matches: 8. The CDR3 DNA reads TGTGCCATCAGTGTTGGGATAGCGGGACTCCAAGAGACCCAGTACTTC. This sequence encodes CAISVGIAGLQETQYF.

At least ten counts were recorded for this clonotype. The rearrangement uses TRBV7-9 and TRBJ1-1; D is unclear. The V gene's germline CDR1 is SEHNR and CDR2 FQNEAQ (reference sequence). Trimming shortened V by 1 base and J by 0 bases, and 6 bases separated the two germline ends. This CDR3 region has 14 residues. For the CDR3, the DNA is TGTGCCAGCAGCTTAGGAAGGATGAACACTGAAGCTTTCTTT. Translation gives CASSLGRMNTEAFF.

In this sample, this clonotype turned up many times. This sequence joins TRBV27 and TRBJ2-7; 8 nucleotides line up with TRBD1. From germline, CDR1 is MNHEY and CDR2 SMNVEV (reference sequence). V trimming: 5 bases; J trimming: 6 bases; junction bases outside the gene matches: 9. The CDR3 sequence is 14 residues long. The CDR3 region is CASSIGQGRGEQYF. CDR3 coding DNA: TGTGCCAGCAGTATCGGACAGGGTCGGGGCGAGCAGTACTTC.

The V and J genes are TRBV6-4 and TRBJ2-3, with 8 nucleotides matching TRBD2. The V segment lost 10 bases and the J segment 2 bases; nucleotides outside the gene matches: 8. CDR3 length: 14 residues. Germline V CDR1 and CDR2: MRHNA, SNTAGT. This chain's CDR3 is CATARSGDTDTQYF. The CDR3 region has the DNA TGTGCCACCGCACGTAGCGGGGACACAGATACGCAGTATTTT.

This chain links TRBV19 with TRBJ2-5, with a possible D match to TRBD1 (7 bases). The V and J ends lost 4 bases and 5 bases respectively, with 20 bases between them. The CDR3 is 16 amino acids. Germline V gene sequence: CDR1 LNHDA, CDR2 SQIVND (reference sequence). DNA for the CDR3: TGTGCCAGTAGTAGCGGGGACAGCCTGGTTTGGGAGACCCAGTACTTC. Residues: CASSSGDSLVWETQYF. Full variable domain (remainder filled in from reference TRBV19 and TRBJ2-5): DGGITQSPKYLFRKEGQNVTLSCEQNLNHDAMYWYRQDPGQGLRLIYYSQIVNDFQKGDIAEGYSVSREKKESFPLTVTSAQKNPTAFYLCASSSGDSLVWETQYFGPGTRLLVL.

This clonotype was counted ten times or more. This chain connects TRBV7-8 to TRBJ2-1; D remains unclear. The CDR3 length is 11 residues. Deletions cut 2 bases from V and 8 bases from J, with 4 bases between. Germline CDR1 reads SGHVS; CDR2 reads FQNEAQ. CDR3 sequence: CASSLLHEQFF. The CDR3, as DNA: TGTGCCAGCAGCTTACTCCATGAGCAGTTCTTC.

This clonotype was counted between two and nine times. This chain links TRBV30 with TRBJ1-3; weak D call: TRBD1 (5 bases). CDR3 length equals 15 residues. V was pared by 1 base and J by 0 bases, with 10 bases between. CDR1 and CDR2 (germline): GTSNPN, SVGIG (reference sequence). Written as DNA, the CDR3 is TGTGCCTGGAGTGCGGCTGACAGCTCTGGAAACACCATATATTTT. Amino acid sequence: CAWSAADSSGNTIYF. Variable domain in full (rest from reference TRBV30 and TRBJ1-3): SQTIHQWPATLVQPVGSPLSLECTVEGTSNPNLYWYRQAAGRGLQLLFYSVGIGQISSEVPQNLSASRPQDRQFILSSKKLLLSDSGFYLCAWSAADSSGNTIYFGEGSWLTVV.

This clonotype was picked up many times. V usage is TRBV6-1 and J usage is TRBJ2-3; 8 nucleotides align to TRBD2. V shed 7 bases, J shed 3 bases, and the junction held 12 bases outside the gene matches. There are 16 residues in the CDR3. The germline CDR1 and CDR2 sequences are MNHNS and SASEGT. For the CDR3, the DNA is TGTGCCAGCACCAACGGCGTGGGCGGGAGGACAGATACGCAGTATTTT. Protein: CASTNGVGGRTDTQYF.

This clonotype appeared many times. CDR3 coding DNA: TGTGCCAGCAGCTTAGGGGACGGTCTTGGAAATTCACCCCTCCACTTT. Amino acids: CASSLGDGLGNSPLHF. The gene calls are TRBV11-2 and TRBJ1-6; perhaps TRBD1 as D (5 bases). From germline, CDR1 is SGHAT and CDR2 FQNNGV. Trimming left V 1 base short and J 7 bases short, with 14 bases between. This CDR3 has 16 amino acids.

J is TRBJ2-5 and V is TRBV20-1; possibly TRBD1 for D (6 bases). The germline CDR1 and CDR2 sequences are DFQATT and SNEGSKA (reference sequence). The CDR3 extends over 12 amino acids. V lost 6 bases, J lost 5 bases, and 13 bases lay in between. This chain's CDR3 is CSAITGPETQYF. DNA for the CDR3: TGCAGTGCCATCACAGGGCCGGAGACCCAGTACTTC.

This clonotype was detected only a few times. The chain is built from TRBV20-1 and TRBJ2-1; either TRBD1 or TRBD2 may fit D (5 bases each). V was cut by 3 bases and J by 13 bases, with 10 bases left in between. CDR3 length: 10 amino acids. Germline V gene sequence: CDR1 DFQATT, CDR2 SNEGSKA (reference sequence). CDR3: CSARGTHQFF. The CDR3 region has the DNA TGCAGTGCTAGGGGGACCCATCAGTTCTTC.

This CDR3 reads CASSMGYRQGGNEQFF. CDR3 bases: TGTGCCAGTAGTATGGGGTATCGACAGGGCGGCAATGAGCAGTTCTTC. This sequence joins TRBV19 and TRBJ2-1; TRBD1 matches 7 bases. With 3 bases clipped from V and 6 bases from J, the junction kept 11 bases outside the gene matches. The CDR3 runs to 16 residues. Germline lookup yields CDR1 LNHDA and CDR2 SQIVND (reference sequence). The entire variable domain, with the rest obtained from reference TRBV19 and TRBJ2-1, is as follows: DGGITQSPKYLFRKEGQNVTLSCEQNLNHDAMYWYRQDPGQGLRLIYYSQIVNDFQKGDIAEGYSVSREKKESFPLTVTSAQKNPTAFYLCASSMGYRQGGNEQFFGPGTRLTVL.

J is TRBJ2-1 and V is TRBV5-1; tentative D call: TRBD2 (6 bases). V was pared by 2 bases and J by 2 bases, with 11 bases between. The germline gives CDR1 SGHRS, CDR2 YFSETQ. The CDR3 contains 15 residues. CDR3 residues: CASSLAGLPYNEQFF. The CDR3, as DNA: TGCGCCAGCAGCTTAGCGGGTCTCCCCTACAATGAGCAGTTCTTC.

This clonotype came up many times. The genes are TRBV7-2 and TRBJ2-3, with 9 nucleotides matching TRBD2. This CDR3 comprises 14 residues. V shed 10 bases, J shed 6 bases, and the junction held 11 bases outside the gene matches. Per the germline V gene, CDR1 is SGHTA and CDR2 is FQGNSA. The CDR3 region is CAIAGASGADTQYF. The CDR3 region has the DNA TGTGCCATCGCGGGAGCTAGCGGGGCTGATACGCAGTATTTT.

This clonotype has more than one count but fewer than ten. V gene TRBV20-1 combines with J gene TRBJ1-2; D is uncertain. Germline V gene data show CDR1 as DFQATT and CDR2 as SNEGSKA (reference sequence). V lost 3 bases and J 1 base, leaving 12 bases between the germline ends. CDR3 size: 14 residues. The CDR3 DNA reads TGCAGTGCTAGGCTCCGAGGCTTTAACTATGGCTACACCTTC. It yields the protein CSARLRGFNYGYTF.

This clonotype was detected many times. The chain is built from TRBV7-8 and TRBJ2-5; D gene ambiguous. Trimming removed 3 bases at V and 2 bases at J, with 10 bases between. This CDR3 contains 14 residues. CDR1 SGHVS and CDR2 FQNEAQ come from the germline V gene. In DNA, the CDR3 is TGTGCCAGCAGCTTTTATCCGCAACAAGAGACCCAGTACTTC. As protein: CASSFYPQQETQYF.

The CDR3, as DNA: TGTGCCAGCAGCCAACGGGGGAGCGGGGGGGCCCAAGAGACCCAGTACTTC. Protein: CASSQRGSGGAQETQYF. This chain connects TRBV4-2 to TRBJ2-5; TRBD2 agrees at 10 bases. Germline CDR1 reads LGHNA; CDR2 reads YNFKEQ. This CDR3 comprises 17 residues. V shed 2 bases and J 1 base; nucleotides not matched to a gene: 7.

Worth noting for this clonotype: One base away lies a much larger clone, so this may be a sequencing read error. The chain joins TRBV7-2 to TRBJ2-7; TRBD2 matches 8 bases. Germline-derived CDR1 and CDR2 are SGHTA and FQGNSA. This CDR3 has 14 residues. The CDR3 DNA is TGTGCCAGCAAACCGGGGGGGGGAAGCTACGCGCAGTACTTC. It encodes CASKPGGGSYAQYF.

The CDR3 protein is CASRGPLGRLAGANVLTF. DNA of the CDR3: TGTGCCAGTAGGGGGCCCTTAGGGAGACTAGCTGGGGCCAACGTCCTGACTTTC. The chain employs TRBV19 and TRBJ2-6; maybe TRBD2 (6 bases). The CDR3 consists of 18 residues. Germline V CDR1 and CDR2: LNHDA, SQIVND (reference sequence). V was trimmed by 6 bases and J by 2 bases, leaving 20 bases between them.

The table lists this clonotype with many counts. J is TRBJ1-6 and V is TRBV7-8, with 8 nucleotides matching TRBD1. Per the germline V gene, CDR1 is SGHVS and CDR2 is FQNEAQ. V shed 4 bases and J 9 bases; nucleotides not matched to a gene: 14. The CDR3 extends over 17 amino acids. This chain's CDR3 is CASSWDRQSPEFSPLHF. In DNA form, the CDR3 reads TGTGCCAGCAGCTGGGACAGGCAGAGCCCCGAATTTTCACCCCTCCACTTT.

This chain links TRBV11-2 with TRBJ1-1, with 7 bases lining up with TRBD1. The CDR3 runs to 15 residues. The V and J ends lost 3 bases and 5 bases, in that order; junction bases with no gene match: 9. CDR1 is SGHAT and CDR2 is FQNNGV in the germline V gene. CDR3 residues: CASSFTGVGGTEAFF. DNA for the CDR3: TGTGCCAGCAGCTTTACAGGGGTGGGAGGAACTGAAGCTTTCTTT.

The CDR3 loop reads CASSSAGAVAYNEQFF. CDR3 sequence (DNA): TGTGCCAGCAGTTCTGCGGGGGCCGTGGCCTACAATGAGCAGTTCTTC. V gene TRBV12-3 or TRBV12-4 combines with J gene TRBJ2-1; TRBD2 is a possible D gene (7 bases). The length of the CDR3 is 16 residues. Trimming removed 4 bases at V and 2 bases at J, with 15 bases between.

The CDR3 nucleotides are TGTGCCAGCAGCCACCGGGACCGGAAGGAGACCCAGTACTTC. Amino acids: CASSHRDRKETQYF. The genes are TRBV5-4 and TRBJ2-5; either TRBD1 or TRBD2 may supply D (5 bases each). This CDR3 is 14 amino acids long. Germline V gives CDR1 SGHNT, CDR2 YYREEE (reference sequence). V gave up 4 bases and J gave up 5 bases, with 15 bases separating them. The variable domain in full, with the rest retrieved from reference TRBV5-4 and TRBJ2-5, is ETGVTQSPTHLIKTRGQQVTLRCSSQSGHNTVSWYQQALGQGPQFIFQYYREEENGRGNFPPRFSGLQFPNYSSELNVNALELDDSALYLCASSHRDRKETQYFGPGTRLLVL.

The rearrangement links TRBV27 to TRBJ2-3, with D unresolved. Germline V CDR1 and CDR2: MNHEY, SMNVEV (reference sequence). This CDR3 comprises 13 residues. Trimming pared 3 bases from V and 3 bases from J, leaving 7 bases between. CDR3 protein: CASSFSPTDTQYF. The CDR3 coding sequence is TGTGCCAGCAGTTTTTCCCCGACAGATACGCAGTATTTT.

At least ten counts were recorded for this clonotype. The genes are TRBV5-5 and TRBJ2-7; D is undetermined. V lost 0 bases and J lost 5, with 9 bases in between. CDR3 length equals 13 residues. Germline V gene sequence: CDR1 SGHKS, CDR2 YYEKEE (reference sequence). The CDR3 DNA sequence: TGTGCCAGCAGCTTGGTTAGATGGAACGAGCAGTACTTC. Residues: CASSLVRWNEQYF.